These 29 T cell receptor beta chains were all obtained from the same sample, sequenced in a study of blood T cells in healthy people across ages. A second PCR of roughly 7 to 11 cycles used a sample-barcoded 5' primer and a J-beta primer mix. MiXCR was run by TCRdb on the 5' RACE reads, yielding one entry per CDR3 protein. This table holds 1,500,000 or so distinct CDR3 sequences, approximately 63% found once. The sequencing sample was made of blood. The receptors originated from a man aged 18 to 29 in good health.

This chain connects TRBV12-3 or TRBV12-4 to TRBJ2-5; D is possibly TRBD1 (5 bases). This CDR3 is 17 amino acids long. V was trimmed by 0 bases and J by 2 bases, leaving 16 bases between them. In nucleotides, the CDR3 is TGTGCCAGCAGTTTAGCCTCCCGGGCAGGGAAACAAGAGACCCAGTACTTC. Protein: CASSLASRAGKQETQYF.

The chain links TRBV3-1 to TRBJ2-1; 7 bases line up with TRBD2. The CDR3 length is 16 residues. V lost 2 bases to trimming and J lost 8 bases; unmatched junction nucleotides: 12. Germline V gene data show CDR1 as LGHDT and CDR2 as YNNKEL (reference sequence). CDR3 amino acids: CASSQLFGGSTDEQFF. CDR3 nucleotide sequence: TGTGCCAGCAGCCAATTATTCGGCGGGAGTACTGATGAGCAGTTCTTC.

V usage is TRBV25-1 and J usage is TRBJ1-1; no reliable D call. The V gene lost 1 base and the J gene lost 1 base, with 19 bases spanning the gap. CDR3 size: 18 residues. Germline CDR1 MGHDK, CDR2 SYGVNS. CDR3 sequence reads: CASSESPPASAANTEAFF. CDR3 in DNA: TGTGCCAGCAGTGAATCTCCCCCGGCTTCGGCAGCGAACACTGAAGCTTTCTTT.

This clonotype was counted a few times. The J gene is TRBJ2-6, the V gene TRBV12-3 or TRBV12-4; tentative D call: TRBD2 (5 bases). The CDR3 is 15 amino acids. Trimming removed 5 bases at V and 2 bases at J, with 10 bases between. CDR3 sequence: CASSARVPGANVLTF. The CDR3 DNA reads as TGTGCCAGCAGTGCGAGGGTTCCTGGGGCCAACGTCCTGACTTTC.

The rearrangement links TRBV18 to TRBJ2-5, with 8 bases aligning to TRBD1. The DNA end favors TRBJ2-7, so the J call may be wrong. The CDR3 has 14 residues. Germline assignment: CDR1 KGHSH and CDR2 LQKENI. The CDR3 spells CASSPGAGTGEQYF. The CDR3 nucleotides are TGTGCCAGCTCACCTGGAGCAGGGACAGGCGAGCAGTACTTC.

The chain uses TRBV4-1 and TRBJ2-7, with 9 bases identical to TRBD1. The J call could be wrong; TRBJ2-5 is a better fit for the DNA end. This CDR3 is 15 amino acids long. Germline assignment: CDR1 MGHRA and CDR2 YSYEKL. DNA of the CDR3: TGCGCCAGCAGCCGGTCCGGGACAGGGATAGAGACCCAGTACTTC. Protein product: CASSRSGTGIETQYF.

This sequence joins TRBV29-1 and TRBJ2-2; D uncertain. Trimming took 7 bases from V and 0 from J, leaving 9 bases between them. The CDR3 is 13 amino acids. CDR1 and CDR2 from the germline V gene are SQVTM and ANQGSEA. The CDR3 nucleotides read TGCAGCGCGATCTGGGCGAACACCGGGGAGCTGTTTTTT. Its translation: CSAIWANTGELFF.

The rearrangement uses TRBV13 and TRBJ2-7; D might be TRBD2 (6 bases). Germline V gene lookup returns CDR1 PRHDT and CDR2 FYEKMQ (reference sequence). The V end was cut by 4 bases, the J end by 3 bases, with 13 bases between. This CDR3 is built from 14 residues. CDR3 DNA: TGTGCCAGCAGCTCGGGGGACGCAAGCTACGAGCAGTACTTC. Amino acids: CASSSGDASYEQYF.

This rearrangement joins TRBV6-2 or TRBV6-3 to TRBJ2-7; 8 nucleotides align to TRBD1. V trimming: 0 bases; J trimming: 6 bases; junction bases outside the gene matches: 7. CDR3 length equals 15 residues. Germline V gene sequence: CDR1 MNHEY, CDR2 SVGEGT. DNA of the CDR3: TGTGCCAGCAGTTACTCTGGGACAGGTGGATCCGAGCAGTACTTC. Protein: CASSYSGTGGSEQYF.

The V gene is TRBV2, the J gene TRBJ2-5; D may be TRBD1 or TRBD2 (5 bases each). Deletions cut 5 bases from V and 3 bases from J, with 7 bases between. The CDR3 extends over 12 amino acids. Germline V lookup: CDR1 SNHLY, CDR2 FYNNEI. The CDR3 DNA follows: TGTGCCAGCAGTTGGGGGAAAGAGACCCAGTACTTC. Translating gives CASSWGKETQYF.

The J gene is TRBJ2-1, the V gene TRBV11-2; D might be TRBD1 (5 bases). Germline V lookup: CDR1 SGHAT, CDR2 FQNNGV. V lost 5 bases to trimming and J lost 7 bases, with 21 bases between them. The CDR3 covers 16 residues. The chain's CDR3 is CASSLGLRQGWNEQFF. As DNA, the CDR3 is TGTGCCAGCAGCCTAGGGTTGCGGCAGGGTTGGAATGAGCAGTTCTTC.

J is TRBJ2-7 and V is TRBV12-3 or TRBV12-4, with D perhaps matching TRBD1 (5 bases). The ends were cut back, 6 bases at V and 3 bases at J, with 12 bases in the middle. This CDR3 is built from 13 residues. The CDR3 nucleotides read TGTGCCAGCAGCCCCGTTGACAGCTACGAGCAGTACTTC. This translates into CASSPVDSYEQYF.

This clonotype was detected a few times. This sequence joins TRBV15 and TRBJ1-6, with no clear D. Germline V lookup: CDR1 LNHNV, CDR2 YYDKDF (reference sequence). This CDR3 has 11 amino acids. V dropped 6 bases and J dropped 10 bases, with 7 bases sitting between them. The CDR3 is CATRRSSPLHF. The CDR3 coding sequence is TGTGCCACCAGGAGGTCGTCACCCCTCCACTTT. The full variable domain, completed using reference TRBV15 and TRBJ1-6, is DAMVIQNPRYQVTQFGKPVTLSCSQTLNHNVMYWYQQKSSQAPKLLFHYYDKDFNNEADTPDNFQSRRPNTSFCFLDIRSPGLGDTAMYLCATRRSSPLHFGNGTRLTVT.

The chain is built from TRBV7-2 and TRBJ1-4, with TRBD1 matching over 8 bases. The CDR3 extends over 13 amino acids. Germline CDR1 reads SGHTA; CDR2 reads FQGNSA. Losses at the gene ends were 4 bases for V and 8 bases for J; bases not matched to a gene: 3. The CDR3 is CASSYRQGEKLFF. In DNA, the CDR3 is TGTGCCAGCAGCTATCGACAGGGGGAAAAACTGTTTTTT.

This chain uses TRBV6-2 or TRBV6-3 with TRBJ2-3, with 8 bases aligning to TRBD2. Germline loops: CDR1 MNHEY, CDR2 SVGEGT. The CDR3 spans 14 residues. J gave up 5 bases and V 6 bases, and 7 bases lay outside the gene matches. CDR3 residues: CASSFSGALDTQYF. CDR3 nucleotide sequence: TGTGCCAGCAGCTTTAGCGGGGCCCTAGATACGCAGTATTTT.

The V gene is TRBV4-3, the J gene TRBJ2-5, with TRBD2 matching 14 bases. The germline V gene has CDR1 LGHNA and CDR2 YSLEER. V shed 5 bases, J shed 11 bases, and the junction held 10 bases outside the gene matches. This CDR3 has 15 residues. CDR3 sequence reads: CASSKGTSGGNEQYF. Here the CDR3 DNA reads TGCGCCAGCAGCAAAGGGACTAGCGGGGGTAATGAGCAGTACTTC.

This chain links TRBV7-9 with TRBJ2-3, with TRBD2 matching 8 bases. This CDR3 is built from 19 residues. V lost 2 bases to trimming and J lost 6 bases; unmatched junction nucleotides: 19. Germline V gives CDR1 SEHNR, CDR2 FQNEAQ (reference sequence). CDR3 residues: CASSLIGDLWTSRVDTQYF. Here the CDR3 DNA reads TGTGCCAGCAGCTTAATAGGGGACCTTTGGACTAGCCGTGTGGATACGCAGTATTTT.

The sample holds a few counts of this clonotype. The genes are TRBV12-3 or TRBV12-4 and TRBJ2-2, with 7 bases fitting TRBD2. This CDR3 has 14 amino acids. The junction had 5 bases not matched to a gene; V was cut back by 4 bases and J by 6 bases. The CDR3 reads CASSSTTSPGELFF. For the CDR3, the DNA is TGTGCCAGCAGTTCTACGACTAGCCCCGGGGAGCTGTTTTTT.

The chain couples TRBV7-6 to TRBJ2-3; D is ambiguous. The CDR3 contains 15 residues. Trimming took off 5 bases at V and 1 base at J, with 13 bases between the two ends. From germline, CDR1 is SGHVS and CDR2 FNYEAQ. In DNA form, the CDR3 reads TGTGCCAGCAGCACCCGATACGAGCGCACAGATACGCAGTATTTT. Encoded protein: CASSTRYERTDTQYF.

This clonotype was counted between two and nine times. The CDR3 nucleotides are TGTGCCAGCCAAAAAGAGAGACTGTCCGAGCAGTACTTC. Protein: CASQKERLSEQYF. The J gene is TRBJ2-4, the V gene TRBV3-1; D unresolved. The J call is in doubt because the DNA end fits TRBJ2-7 better. The CDR3 extends over 13 amino acids. The germline V gene encodes CDR1 LGHDT and CDR2 YNNKEL (reference sequence).

The chain joins TRBV5-8 to TRBJ1-2; 11 bases fit TRBD1. V was clipped by 10 bases and J by 6 bases; unmatched bases: 2. The CDR3 consists of 11 residues. The germline CDR1 and CDR2 sequences are SGHTS and YDEGEE. Here the CDR3 reads CAGGQGDGYTF. The CDR3 DNA follows: TGTGCCGGGGGACAGGGGGATGGCTACACCTTC.

The chain combines TRBV12-3 or TRBV12-4 with TRBJ2-3, with D possibly matching TRBD1 (6 bases). The CDR3 is 14 amino acids. Trimming stripped 6 bases from V and 3 bases from J, with 13 bases between. The CDR3 is CASRVQGRTDTQYF. CDR3 nucleotides: TGTGCCAGCAGGGTCCAGGGGAGAACAGATACGCAGTATTTT.

The table lists this clonotype with a few counts. The chain recombines TRBV20-1 with TRBJ1-2; 8 bases are a match to TRBD1. The CDR3 consists of 13 residues. Germline-derived CDR1 and CDR2 are DFQATT and SNEGSKA (reference sequence). The J segment lost 2 bases and the V segment lost 6 bases, leaving 5 bases of the junction unmatched. The CDR3 loop reads CSAWTGTNYGYTF. CDR3 DNA: TGCAGTGCCTGGACAGGGACCAACTATGGCTACACCTTC.

The rearrangement links TRBV20-1 to TRBJ2-5; D uncertain. V lost 6 bases to trimming and J lost 2 bases, with 13 bases between them. Germline CDR1 reads DFQATT; CDR2 reads SNEGSKA (reference sequence). The CDR3 contains 13 residues. CDR3 residues: CSAHLSKQETQYF. CDR3 coding DNA: TGCAGTGCGCACTTATCAAAGCAAGAGACCCAGTACTTC.

V gene TRBV27 combines with J gene TRBJ2-3; D might be TRBD2 (7 bases). Trimming took 7 bases from V and 6 from J, leaving 17 bases between them. The CDR3 is made up of 14 amino acids. Germline V CDR1 and CDR2: MNHEY, SMNVEV (reference sequence). The CDR3 DNA reads as TGTGCCAGCAACTATAGGGGGGGGGTCGATACGCAGTATTTT. This codes for CASNYRGGVDTQYF.

The rearrangement joins TRBV29-1 to TRBJ2-5, with D possibly called TRBD1 or TRBD2 (5 bases each). This CDR3 has 12 residues. The germline V gene encodes CDR1 SQVTM and CDR2 ANQGSEA. Deletions cut 4 bases from V and 11 bases from J, with 17 bases between. In nucleotides, the CDR3 is TGCAGCGTTGGGGACGCGAATTATGAGCAGTACTTC. Translating it yields CSVGDANYEQYF.

As to this clonotype: At one end the junction does not follow the germline gene, possibly because of a read error. The rearrangement joins TRBV4-1 to TRBJ1-5; D is unresolved. The CDR3 length is 13 residues. Germline V CDR1 and CDR2: MGHRA, YSYEKL. The CDR3 bases are TGTGCCAGCAGCCAAGTTCTGGGTCAGCCCCAGCATTTT. Translation: CASSQVLGQPQHF.

This clonotype showed up just once. The genes are TRBV18 and TRBJ2-1, with D perhaps matching TRBD2 (7 bases). The germline gives CDR1 KGHSH, CDR2 LQKENI. This CDR3 is 14 amino acids long. The V end lost 6 bases, the J end lost 7 bases, and 16 bases lay between the germline ends. The CDR3 DNA reads TGTGCCAGCTCCGGGGGGCGCCGGGCGAATGAGCAGTTCTTC. Its translation is CASSGGRRANEQFF.

Note on this clonotype: An end of the junction differs from the germline gene, which may be a read error. This chain links TRBV11-2 with TRBJ2-7, with 10 positions matching TRBD2. The germline gives CDR1 SGHAT, CDR2 FQNNGV. The CDR3 spans 15 residues. CDR3 amino acids: CARSTSSGSFNEQYF. In DNA, the CDR3 is TGTGCCCGCAGCACCTCTAGCGGGAGCTTCAATGAGCAGTACTTC.